A selection of T cell receptor beta chains follows, all from one sample in a study of early T cells in non-severe SARS-CoV-2 infection. From the 5' RACE reads, TCRdb called clonotypes with MiXCR, one entry per CDR3 protein. Of 25,000 to 35,000 distinct CDR3 sequences listed, roughly 6% are singletons. Sequencing input: whole blood. Receptors were obtained from an adult who was a healthcare worker with PCR-confirmed SARS-CoV-2 infection or an uninfected control (not recorded which). Both conserved end residues are part of each CDR3. The D gene is left open where the match is weak. Clone sizes are given selectively: once, few, many, or a class where the clone is expanded.

D gene,clone size,J gene,CDR3 length,V gene,CDR3 DNA,CDR3 protein
.,many,TRBJ2-2,14,TRBV3-1,TGTGCCAGCAGTGACTCGACCTGGGGCGGGGAGCTGTTTTTT,CASSDSTWGGELFF
TRBD1,many,TRBJ2-5,14,TRBV11-2,TGTGCCAGCAGTAGGACAGGGTACCAAGAGACCCAGTACTTC,CASSRTGYQETQYF
.,many,TRBJ1-2,15,TRBV12-3/TRBV12-4,TGTGCCAGCACCACGCAGGCAGGGGCAACCTATGGCTACACCTTC,CASTTQAGATYGYTF
.,few,TRBJ2-7,14,TRBV6-4,TGTGCCAGCAGTCCCCAAGGGGGTTCCTACGAGCAGTACTTC,CASSPQGGSYEQYF
.,.,TRBJ2-6,17,TRBV10-2,TGCGCCAGCAGTGTTCTGCAGGGGGGGGTTTGGGCCAACGTCCTGACTTTC,CASSVLQGGVWANVLTF
TRBD2,many,TRBJ2-2,16,TRBV5-4,TGTGCCAGCAGCTTGGGGCTAGCGGGAACCACCGGGGAGCTGTTTTTT,CASSLGLAGTTGELFF
TRBD1,many,TRBJ2-3,15,TRBV6-5,TGTGCCAGCAGTTACCTGGACAGGGCCACAGATACGCAGTATTTT,CASSYLDRATDTQYF
TRBD2,many,TRBJ2-5,15,TRBV18,TGTGCCAGCTCACCAAGGACTAGCGGGCAAGAGACCCAGTACTTC,CASSPRTSGQETQYF
.,.,TRBJ2-7,14,TRBV21-1,TGTGCCAGCAGCAAAAGGAATAGCTCCTACGAGCAGTACTTC,CASSKRNSSYEQYF
TRBD1,few,TRBJ2-2,13,TRBV18,TGTGCCAGCTTTGACAGGGACGGCGGGGAGCTGTTTTTT,CASFDRDGGELFF
.,many,TRBJ1-5,17,TRBV20-1,TGCAGTGCTAGTCACAGGGCACCGAAGCTACCAAATCAGCCCCAGCATTTT,CSASHRAPKLPNQPQHF
.,many,TRBJ2-3,14,TRBV19,TGTGCCAGTAGTATAAAGGGAACCACAGATACGCAGTATTTT,CASSIKGTTDTQYF
.,few,TRBJ2-5,16,TRBV6-5,TGTGCCAGCAGTTACTCGGGGAGGGGGCAGGGAGAGACCCAGTACTTC,CASSYSGRGQGETQYF
TRBD1,many,TRBJ2-7,13,TRBV29-1,TGCAGCGTTCTACAGGGGCCGTCCTACGAGCAGTACTTC,CSVLQGPSYEQYF
TRBD1,many,TRBJ2-3,15,TRBV7-2,TGTGCCAGCAGCTTAGAGGGGGGACAGGTAGATACGCAGTATTTT,CASSLEGGQVDTQYF
.,many,TRBJ2-5,14,TRBV20-1,TGCAGTGCTAGAGGATGGCAGGGGAGAGAGACCCAGTACTTC,CSARGWQGRETQYF
TRBD1,many,TRBJ2-1,16,TRBV12-3/TRBV12-4,TGTGCCAGTAGTTTTACCCTCCGGGACAGGGTCAATGAGCAGTTCTTC,CASSFTLRDRVNEQFF
TRBD1,few,TRBJ1-5,12,TRBV30,TGTGCCTCGGGACAGGGCAATCAGCCCCAGCATTTT,CASGQGNQPQHF
.,few,TRBJ2-7,13,TRBV10-3,TGTGCCATCACCTCCGGGGCCCCGGGGGAGCAGTACTTC,CAITSGAPGEQYF
TRBD1,many,TRBJ1-2,14,TRBV6-6,TGTGCCAGCAGTTATCGGGGGACAGCCTATGGCTACACCTTC,CASSYRGTAYGYTF
TRBD2,many,TRBJ2-1,14,TRBV20-1,TGCAGTGCTAGGAGGGACTACTCCTACAATGAGCAGTTCTTC,CSARRDYSYNEQFF
.,many,TRBJ1-1,15,TRBV28,TGTGCCAGCAGTTTATCGTACAGGAGTGGCACTGAAGCTTTCTTT,CASSLSYRSGTEAFF
TRBD1,many,TRBJ1-5,17,TRBV19,TGTGCCAGTACCCCGGGACAGGGGGCATCTAGCAATCAGCCCCAGCATTTT,CASTPGQGASSNQPQHF
.,many,TRBJ1-1,12,TRBV12-5,TGTGCTAGTGGCCAAGGCTGGGGGGAAGCTTTCTTT,CASGQGWGEAFF
.,many,TRBJ1-1,13,TRBV27,TGTGCCAGCAGTTTAGGGGGCGCCACTGAAGCTTTCTTT,CASSLGGATEAFF
TRBD1,many,TRBJ1-1,18,TRBV5-1,TGCGCCAGCAGCTTGTTAGGGACAGAGTTCGTAATGAACACTGAAGCTTTCTTT,CASSLLGTEFVMNTEAFF
.,few,TRBJ2-3,15,TRBV7-6,TGTGCCAGCAGCCGTAATAGCGGCTCGGGCGATACGCAGTATTTT,CASSRNSGSGDTQYF
.,many,TRBJ2-3,16,TRBV7-8,TGTGCCAGCAGTCATAGTCGAATAGGAGGCACAGATACGCAGTATTTT,CASSHSRIGGTDTQYF
TRBD1,.,TRBJ1-2,16,TRBV25-1,TGTGCCAGCAGTGAATTAGGGACAGGGGGATTGGATGGCTACACCTTC,CASSELGTGGLDGYTF
.,many,TRBJ2-5,16,TRBV4-1,TGCGCCAGCAGCCAAGTATTGGTTCGTGACCAGGGGACCCAGTACTTC,CASSQVLVRDQGTQYF
TRBD1,many,TRBJ2-7,15,TRBV6-5,TGTGCCAGCAGTTCACCGGGACAGGGGGAATTAAGGCAGTACTTC,CASSSPGQGELRQYF
.,many,TRBJ2-1,15,TRBV11-2,TGTGCCAGCAGCTTAGAAATCCCACCCTACAATGAGCAGTTCTTC,CASSLEIPPYNEQFF
.,.,TRBJ1-1,14,TRBV18,TGTGCCAGCTCACCACTGGGGAGGAACACTGAAGCTTTCTTT,CASSPLGRNTEAFF
.,few,TRBJ1-1,17,TRBV18,TGTGCCAGCTCCCCGCCAACAGGGCCTTCTTTGAACACTGAAGCTTTCTTT,CASSPPTGPSLNTEAFF
TRBD2,many,TRBJ2-2,18,TRBV24-1,TGTGCCACCAGTCCCTTCCGGACTAGCGGGAGTAGTGCCGGGGAGCTGTTTTTT,CATSPFRTSGSSAGELFF
.,many,TRBJ2-3,16,TRBV10-3,TGTGCCACGTTTGGGGGTATACTAGGGACCACAGATACGCAGTATTTT,CATFGGILGTTDTQYF
.,few,TRBJ2-3,15,TRBV7-3,TGTGCCAGCAGTCCAGACTACCTCAGCACAGATACGCAGTATTTT,CASSPDYLSTDTQYF
TRBD1,many,TRBJ1-1,15,TRBV29-1,TGCAGCGCTCGACCCGGGACAGGGGTGAACACTGAAGCTTTCTTT,CSARPGTGVNTEAFF
.,few,TRBJ2-7,13,TRBV28,TGTGCCAGCAGGGGGGAAAGCTCCTACGAGCAGTACTTC,CASRGESSYEQYF
TRBD2,many,TRBJ2-1,16,TRBV9,TGTGCCAGCAGCGGCCACTTAGCGGGAGGGATGGATGAGCAGTTCTTC,CASSGHLAGGMDEQFF
.,many,TRBJ1-5,16,TRBV24-1,TGTGCCACCAGTGCCCGGCGGAATGGTATTAATCAGCCCCAGCATTTT,CATSARRNGINQPQHF
TRBD2,many,TRBJ2-5,18,TRBV28,TGTGCCAGCAGTTTAGGACTAGCGGGCCTCGGGACCCAAGAGACCCAGTACTTC,CASSLGLAGLGTQETQYF
TRBD1,many,TRBJ1-1,16,TRBV18,TGTGCCAGCTCCCGGCAGGGGGTAAGCATGAACACTGAAGCTTTCTTT,CASSRQGVSMNTEAFF
.,many,TRBJ2-7,17,TRBV14,TGTGCCAGCAGCCAAGAGGCTAGCGTTTTGAGTTCCTACGAGCAGTACTTC,CASSQEASVLSSYEQYF
.,many,TRBJ2-4,19,TRBV18,TGTGCCAGCTCACCACAGAATAGCGACCAACGGAACAACAAAAACATTCAGTACTTC,CASSPQNSDQRNNKNIQYF
TRBD1,many,TRBJ1-1,14,TRBV7-9,TGTGCCAGCAGCTACCTTGACAGGGTCACTGAAGCTTTCTTT,CASSYLDRVTEAFF
.,many,TRBJ2-5,14,TRBV4-3,TGCGCCAGCAGCCAGAACCCCCAAGTGGAGACCCAGTACTTC,CASSQNPQVETQYF
TRBD2,many,TRBJ2-7,16,TRBV12-3/TRBV12-4,TGTGCCAGCAGTTTAGCGCTCCTAGCGGGAATCTACGAGCAGTACTTC,CASSLALLAGIYEQYF
TRBD1,many,TRBJ1-1,13,TRBV20-1,TGCAGTGCAGCCGGGACAGGGGGCCCTGAAGCTTTCTTT,CSAAGTGGPEAFF